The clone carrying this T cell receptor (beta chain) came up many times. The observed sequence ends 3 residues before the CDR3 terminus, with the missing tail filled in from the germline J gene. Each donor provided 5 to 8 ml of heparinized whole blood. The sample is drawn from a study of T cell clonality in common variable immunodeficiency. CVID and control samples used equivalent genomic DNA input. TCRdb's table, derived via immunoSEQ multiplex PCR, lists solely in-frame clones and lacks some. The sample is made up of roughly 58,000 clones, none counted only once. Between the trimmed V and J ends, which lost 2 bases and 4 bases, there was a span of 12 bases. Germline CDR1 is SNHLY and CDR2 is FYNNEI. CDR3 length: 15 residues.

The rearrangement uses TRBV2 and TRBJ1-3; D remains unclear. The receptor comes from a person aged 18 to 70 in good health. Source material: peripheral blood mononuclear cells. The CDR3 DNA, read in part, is TGTGCCAGCAGTGAATACAGAGGGTCAGGAAACACC. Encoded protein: CASSEYRGSGNT. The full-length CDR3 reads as CASSEYRGSGNTIYF.